These T cell receptor beta chains were read from a single sample in a study of shared clonotypes between healthy human individuals. The protocol was immunoSEQ multiplex PCR, while the TCRdb copy is restricted to in-frame clones and leaves out a portion. The table records some 2,100,000 clones, approximately 94% of them present only once. Specimen: naive CD8+ T cells from PBMCs. Receptors were obtained from a man younger than 30 in good health. Some clones in this sample may be carry-over from other donors' samples. CDR3s include the opening cysteine and the closing phenylalanine or tryptophan.

cdr3_length j_call v_call cdr3_aa
16 TRBJ1-5 TRBV2 CASSGQGAFFLQPQHF
15 TRBJ2-1 TRBV5-1 CASSLLAGEMNEQFF
15 TRBJ1-1 TRBV7-2 CASSYPIGRFTEAFF
14 TRBJ2-7 TRBV28 CASSASGTGGEQYF
12 TRBJ2-2 TRBV2 CATLGGTGELFF
14 TRBJ2-1 TRBV5-4 CASSHTGQRYEQFF
18 TRBJ2-7 TRBV19 CASSKRDKGAWPNGEQYF
15 TRBJ2-1 TRBV9 CASTLGGSSYNEQFF
14 TRBJ2-3 TRBV19 CASSIDRGADTQYF
17 TRBJ2-3 TRBV6-1 CASSEQGGRTRRDTQYF
14 TRBJ2-2 TRBV25-1 CASSEIPGTGELFF
17 TRBJ2-1 TRBV4-1 CASSQRTSGSSYNEQFF
17 TRBJ2-7 TRBV25-1 CASSKSGRDRGQYEQYF
16 TRBJ2-7 TRBV7-9 CASSLGQGSKIDEQYF
15 TRBJ2-1 TRBV7-9 CASSSREGRDNEQFF
13 TRBJ2-7 TRBV2 CASKVAGDWEQYF
14 TRBJ2-5 TRBV9 CASSIGTGRVTQYF
15 TRBJ2-7 TRBV4-3 CASSQDPGRNYEQYF
13 TRBJ1-5 TRBV9 CASSPSERQPQHF
15 TRBJ1-5 TRBV19 CASSTYLGSNQPQHF
13 TRBJ2-1 TRBV27 CASSLEGRDEQFF
11 TRBJ2-1 TRBV30 CAWTVDNEQFF
15 TRBJ2-7 TRBV29-1 CSVEDGQGEAYEQYF
18 TRBJ2-1 TRBV7-8 CASSLLTGLYSSYNEQFF
16 TRBJ2-1 TRBV11-2 CASSFSTSGRNNEQFF
16 TRBJ2-1 TRBV4-1 CASSLRDRGSLFEQFF
13 TRBJ1-4 TRBV6-5 CASSKRHNEKLFF
14 TRBJ1-1 TRBV19 CASSITQGQTEAFF
14 TRBJ1-3 TRBV5-1 CASSPDRTQNTIYF
16 TRBJ1-1 TRBV6-4 CASSDSWGPGGTEAFF
14 TRBJ2-7 TRBV6-6 CASTLRQGAHEQYF
13 TRBJ2-4 TRBV7-9 CASSPAGGNIQYF
14 TRBJ2-7 TRBV10-3 CAIRTGGGQYEQYF
13 TRBJ2-5 TRBV2 CARETSGTETQYF
16 TRBJ2-7 TRBV19 CASRPLGLAGAHEQYF
15 TRBJ2-7 TRBV9 CASSVAGGPPYEQYF
19 TRBJ2-7 TRBV9 CASSVGGSPGLAGSYEQYF
12 TRBJ2-3 TRBV5-6 CASSLGGDTQYF
13 TRBJ2-1 TRBV7-9 CASSAMGLNEQFF
13 TRBJ2-1 TRBV19 CASSILSDNEQFF
12 TRBJ2-5 TRBV18 CASSPLQETQYF
13 TRBJ2-7 TRBV18 CASSPPLIYEQYF
15 TRBJ2-3 TRBV6-5 CASSPGTRDTDTQYF
14 TRBJ2-7 TRBV13 CASSTTGTGDEQYF
17 TRBJ2-1 TRBV27 CASSLSPSGRSYNEQFF
15 TRBJ1-3 TRBV28 CASSLVLAVRGTIYF
17 TRBJ2-3 TRBV27 CASSLYRGLADTDTQYF
15 TRBJ1-3 TRBV4-1 CASSQVVGTGNTIYF
13 TRBJ2-1 TRBV11-3 CASSQNRGWEQFF
9 TRBJ2-1 TRBV20-1 CSARNEQFF
13 TRBJ2-7 TRBV6-5 CASRPGPSYEQYF
16 TRBJ1-4 TRBV5-1 CASSPDRAATNEKLFF
16 TRBJ2-1 TRBV19 CASSIYGLAGGNEQFF
13 TRBJ2-7 TRBV25-1 CASTPTGSYEQYF
14 NA TRBV28 CASSLRWERYEQYF